These 14 T cell receptor beta chains were sequenced from one sample in a study of shared clonotypes between healthy human individuals. TCRdb keeps only in-frame clones here, not all; method: immunoSEQ multiplex PCR. The profile shows more than 2 million clones, about 95% of them singletons. Naivety among CD8 cells was defined by CD45RO negativity and positive CCR7 selection, thereby excluding terminally differentiated effector memory CD45RA+ cells. Specimen: naive CD8+ T cells sorted from blood. The source of these receptors is a man aged 18 to 30 in good health.

The chain uses TRBV4-1 and TRBJ2-7; D unclear. The V end was cut by 0 bases, the J end by 3 bases, with 12 bases between. The CDR3 has 15 residues. Germline V CDR1 and CDR2: MGHRA, YSYEKL. The CDR3 sequence: CASSQDLQASYEQYF. CDR3 coding DNA: TGCGCCAGCAGCCAAGACTTGCAGGCCAGCTACGAGCAGTACTTC.

The rearrangement uses TRBV25-1 and TRBJ2-3; D remains ambiguous. The V gene lost 4 bases and the J gene lost 4 bases, with 21 bases spanning the gap. The CDR3 is 17 residues long. Germline V lookup: CDR1 MGHDK, CDR2 SYGVNS. This chain's CDR3 is CASSGYLETPGADTQYF. Here the CDR3 DNA reads TGTGCCAGCAGTGGTTATCTAGAGACTCCGGGTGCAGATACGCAGTATTTT.

V is TRBV11-2 and J is TRBJ2-3, with 9 bases lining up with TRBD2. Germline-derived CDR1 and CDR2 are SGHAT and FQNNGV. The CDR3 runs 17 residues. Trimming removed 3 bases from V and 5 bases from J; junction bases left unmatched: 12. The CDR3 DNA sequence: TGTGCCAGCAGCTTGATCCCTGCGGGGGGGCGGTTAGATACGCAGTATTTT. Protein: CASSLIPAGGRLDTQYF.

The chain employs TRBV28 and TRBJ1-1; 7 nucleotides align to TRBD1. This CDR3 has 17 amino acids. CDR1 is MDHEN and CDR2 is SYDVKM in the germline V gene. Germline trimming cut 3 bases from V and 2 bases from J; bases unmatched to any gene: 12. The CDR3, as DNA: TGTGCCAGCAGTTTTGGTATAGGGGGCCTCCTAAACACTGAAGCTTTCTTT. Translated: CASSFGIGGLLNTEAFF.

The rearrangement joins TRBV7-9 to TRBJ1-2; TRBD1 matches 11 bases. The germline V gene has CDR1 SEHNR and CDR2 FQNEAQ (reference sequence). This CDR3 is 16 amino acids long. V gave up 6 bases and J gave up 3 bases; unmatched junction bases: 9. The CDR3 sequence is CASRTGTGGLYYGYTF. The DNA for the CDR3 is TGTGCCAGCAGGACCGGGACAGGGGGACTTTACTATGGCTACACCTTC.

The sample holds a few counts of this clone. The J gene is TRBJ2-1, the V gene TRBV30; the D gene is possibly TRBD2 (6 bases). CDR3 length: 13 residues. V gave up 2 bases and J gave up 8 bases, with 13 bases separating them. Germline V gene lookup returns CDR1 GTSNPN and CDR2 SVGIG (reference sequence). The CDR3 protein is CAWSSGRGYEQFF. The CDR3 nucleotides are TGTGCCTGGAGTTCCGGTCGGGGGTATGAGCAGTTCTTC.

Regarding this clone: The same CDR3 also results from other DNA sequences found in this sample. The gene calls are TRBV9 and TRBJ2-2; 7 bases agree with TRBD2. This CDR3 region has 14 residues. CDR1 is SGDLS, CDR2 YYNGEE, per germline. After removal of 7 bases from V and 4 bases from J, the junction contained 7 bases not matched to a gene. In DNA, the CDR3 is TGTGCCAGCTCCCTGGGGGGGGGCACCGGGGAGCTGTTTTTT. Amino acid sequence: CASSLGGGTGELFF.

The V call is TRBV6-4, the J call TRBJ1-4; TRBD1 matches 10 bases. V was clipped by 6 bases and J by 8 bases; unmatched bases: 9. Germline V gives CDR1 MRHNA, CDR2 SNTAGT. The CDR3 has 15 amino acids. The CDR3 bases are TGTGCCAGCAGGACCGGGACAGGGGATGAGGAAAAACTGTTTTTT. Amino acid sequence: CASRTGTGDEEKLFF.

The chain links TRBV19 to TRBJ2-7, with D maybe TRBD1 (6 bases). The CDR3 totals 16 residues. Trimming removed 7 bases at V and 3 bases at J, with 22 bases between. Per the germline V gene, CDR1 is LNHDA and CDR2 is SQIVND (reference sequence). The DNA of the CDR3 is TGTGCCAGTAAACCCGATGTAGGGGGTGACTACTACGAGCAGTACTTC. It codes for CASKPDVGGDYYEQYF.

The chain employs TRBV6-5 and TRBJ1-2; 7 bases are shared with TRBD1. Germline V CDR1 and CDR2: MNHEY, SVGAGI. V gave up 6 bases and J gave up 4 bases; unmatched junction bases: 8. CDR3 length: 14 residues. CDR3 region: CASRPGQLSYGYTF. For the CDR3, the DNA is TGTGCCAGCAGACCGGGACAGCTTTCCTATGGCTACACCTTC.

The V call is TRBV6-5, the J call TRBJ2-1; 8 positions match TRBD1. V shed 4 bases and J 7 bases; nucleotides not matched to a gene: 6. CDR1 MNHEY and CDR2 SVGAGI come from the germline V gene. The CDR3 is made up of 14 amino acids. CDR3 protein: CASSFRGLANEQFF. The CDR3 DNA reads TGTGCCAGCAGTTTCAGGGGGCTAGCAAATGAGCAGTTCTTC.

This chain joins TRBV28 and TRBJ1-2; D is possibly TRBD1 (6 bases). V lost 7 bases and J lost 3, with 15 bases in between. In germline, CDR1 is MDHEN, CDR2 SYDVKM. The CDR3 sequence is 14 residues long. CDR3 in DNA: TGTGCCAGCATAGTCCGGGGGGCATACTATGGCTACACCTTC. As protein: CASIVRGAYYGYTF.

The J gene is TRBJ2-1, the V gene TRBV11-2; D call uncertain. The CDR3 sequence is 12 residues long. The V gene lost 5 bases and the J gene lost 9 bases, with 11 bases spanning the gap. CDR1 is SGHAT, CDR2 FQNNGV, per germline. CDR3 coding DNA: TGTGCCAGCAGCCCCTTTAGTGGTGAGCAGTTCTTC. It translates to CASSPFSGEQFF.

The V gene is TRBV12-5, the J gene TRBJ1-1; D unresolved. The CDR3 spans 14 residues. Per the germline V gene, CDR1 is LGHNT and CDR2 is FRNRAP. V lost 1 base and J 5 bases, leaving 11 bases between the germline ends. For the CDR3, the DNA is TGTGCTAGTGGTTTGGGCGGGTTTGGGACTGAAGCTTTCTTT. Translation: CASGLGGFGTEAFF.